The 22 T cell receptor beta chains below all came from one sample that was sequenced in a study of blood T cell repertoires in COVID-19. Sequencing used immunoSEQ multiplex PCR; TCRdb keeps in-frame clones, though not all of them. Here the sample spans over 250,000 clones, about nine tenths being singletons. The sequenced sample was PBMCs or T cells enriched from blood (not recorded which). The receptors here all came from a woman aged 50 to 60 who had recovered from COVID-19.

The chain recombines TRBV27 with TRBJ1-2; 9 positions agree with TRBD1. This CDR3 has 12 amino acids. V dropped 2 bases and J dropped 14; count of bases not matched to a gene: 6. The germline CDR1 and CDR2 sequences are MNHEY and SMNVEV (reference sequence). The CDR3 nucleotides read TGTGCCAGCAGTTTAGGGACAGGGAGGTGGACCTTC. Protein product: CASSLGTGRWTF.

This sequence joins TRBV18 and TRBJ2-1; D is unclear. Germline V gene sequence: CDR1 KGHSH, CDR2 LQKENI. The CDR3 totals 15 residues. The germline V and J ends were trimmed by 5 bases and 4 bases, with 15 bases remaining between them. The CDR3 is CASSKWAQQYNEQFF. For the CDR3, the DNA is TGTGCCAGCTCAAAATGGGCTCAACAATACAATGAGCAGTTCTTC.

This CDR3 is CASSLRLAPSGPSSYNEQFF. The CDR3 DNA sequence: TGTGCCAGCAGCTTAAGGCTGGCGCCTAGCGGGCCGAGCTCCTACAATGAGCAGTTCTTC. V gene TRBV7-3 combines with J gene TRBJ2-1; 8 bases agree with TRBD2. V was pared by 1 base and J by 0 bases, with 14 bases of the junction left unmatched. CDR3 length: 20 residues. Per germline, CDR1 SGHTA and CDR2 FQGTGA.

V gene TRBV5-1 combines with J gene TRBJ2-2; no definite D call. There are 15 residues in the CDR3. The ends were cut back, 1 base at V and 0 bases at J, with 7 bases in the middle. CDR1 is SGHRS, CDR2 YFSETQ, per germline. The CDR3 region is CASSLIESNTGELFF. In nucleotides, the CDR3 is TGCGCCAGCAGCTTGATAGAATCGAACACCGGGGAGCTGTTTTTT.

The V and J genes are TRBV4-2 and TRBJ2-7; 12 nucleotides align to TRBD2. Germline V gives CDR1 LGHNA, CDR2 YNFKEQ. The J segment lost 4 bases and the V segment lost 1 base, leaving 2 bases of the junction unmatched. The CDR3 totals 15 residues. CDR3 residues: CASSQVTSGSYEQYF. CDR3 DNA sequence: TGTGCCAGCAGCCAAGTGACTAGCGGGAGTTACGAGCAGTACTTC.

This rearrangement joins TRBV6-2 or TRBV6-3 to TRBJ1-1; the D gene is possibly TRBD1 (6 bases). This CDR3 has 14 amino acids. Germline V gene lookup returns CDR1 MNHEY and CDR2 SVGEGT. The ends were cut back, 4 bases at V and 8 bases at J, with 17 bases in the middle. The CDR3 spells CASSSATGNTEAFF. DNA of the CDR3: TGTGCCAGCAGTTCCGCGACAGGCAATACCGAAGCTTTCTTT.

The V and J genes are TRBV12-3 or TRBV12-4 and TRBJ2-7; D perhaps matches TRBD1 (6 bases). V was trimmed by 6 bases and J by 0 bases, leaving 9 bases between them. The CDR3 totals 13 residues. This CDR3 is CASRGTLSYEQYF. The CDR3 region has the DNA TGTGCCAGCAGGGGGACACTCTCCTACGAGCAGTACTTC.

In DNA form, the CDR3 reads TGCAGCGTACGACTAGCGGCTTCCACCTACGAGCAGTACTTC. It codes for CSVRLAASTYEQYF. The gene calls are TRBV29-1 and TRBJ2-7; 9 bases agree with TRBD2. V was pared by 6 bases and J by 2 bases, with 8 bases of the junction left unmatched. Germline CDR1 is SQVTM and CDR2 is ANQGSEA. The CDR3 spans 14 residues.

In nucleotides, the CDR3 is TGTGCCAGCAGCTTAGGGTATCGCGGCACCGGGGAGCTGTTTTTT. Protein sequence: CASSLGYRGTGELFF. The chain joins TRBV11-2 to TRBJ2-2; no definite D call. Germline-derived CDR1 and CDR2 are SGHAT and FQNNGV. Trimming pared 1 base from V and 4 bases from J, leaving 10 bases between. The CDR3 runs 15 residues.

V and J are TRBV29-1 and TRBJ1-2; D unclear. Germline V gene lookup returns CDR1 SQVTM and CDR2 ANQGSEA. V lost 4 bases, J lost 0 bases, and 6 bases lay in between. The CDR3 extends over 12 amino acids. The CDR3 region is CSVVGANYGYTF. CDR3 DNA: TGCAGCGTTGTCGGAGCTAACTATGGCTACACCTTC.

This chain connects TRBV19 to TRBJ1-2; 10 bases align to TRBD1. This CDR3 spans 14 amino acids. CDR1 and CDR2 from the germline V gene are LNHDA and SQIVND (reference sequence). V was pared by 10 bases and J by 4 bases, with 9 bases of the junction left unmatched. The CDR3 loop is CATVTGGVFYGYTF. CDR3 DNA: TGTGCCACCGTGACAGGGGGCGTTTTCTATGGCTACACCTTC. Using reference TRBV19 and TRBJ1-2 for the parts outside the CDR3, the full variable domain is DGGITQSPKYLFRKEGQNVTLSCEQNLNHDAMYWYRQDPGQGLRLIYYSQIVNDFQKGDIAEGYSVSREKKESFPLTVTSAQKNPTAFYLCATVTGGVFYGYTFGSGTRLTVV.

This clone has only a few counts. The V call is TRBV28, the J call TRBJ1-1; D gene uncertain. CDR1 and CDR2 from the germline V gene are MDHEN and SYDVKM. This CDR3 comprises 14 residues. Trimming cost V 7 bases and J 1 base, with 13 bases left between them. CDR3 sequence: CASIGVTGNTEAFF. The CDR3 DNA follows: TGTGCCAGCATCGGGGTGACGGGGAACACTGAAGCTTTCTTT.

This clone has just one count. V gene TRBV25-1 combines with J gene TRBJ2-3; the match to TRBD2 covers 7 bases. In germline, CDR1 is MGHDK, CDR2 SYGVNS. Unmatched junction bases numbered 19, after V lost 6 bases and J lost 4 bases. The CDR3 is 18 amino acids. The CDR3 coding sequence is TGTGCCAGCAGGAGTGAATCCCGCTCTAGCGGTGGGGCAGATACGCAGTATTTT. Translation gives CASRSESRSSGGADTQYF.

The chain couples TRBV7-3 to TRBJ1-1; tentative D call: TRBD1 (6 bases). This CDR3 has 15 residues. Germline V CDR1 and CDR2: SGHTA, FQGTGA. Trimming stripped 4 bases from V and 4 bases from J, with 16 bases between. The DNA for the CDR3 is TGTGCCAGCAGCTCCTCTGAAAGGGGGATCACTGAAGCTTTCTTT. The encoded protein is CASSSSERGITEAFF.

This clone has just one count. The gene calls are TRBV5-4 and TRBJ2-1; 7 bases map to TRBD1. Trimming took 4 bases from V and 2 from J; bases not matched to a gene: 15. Germline values: CDR1 SGHNT, CDR2 YYREEE (reference sequence). CDR3 length: 18 residues. This chain's CDR3 is CASSPRHRDSDTYNEQFF. The DNA for the CDR3 is TGTGCCAGCAGCCCACGACACCGGGACAGCGATACCTACAATGAGCAGTTCTTC.

V usage is TRBV6-5 and J usage is TRBJ1-5, with D maybe TRBD1 (6 bases). Germline V gives CDR1 MNHEY, CDR2 SVGAGI. CDR3 length: 13 amino acids. Trimming took 8 bases from V and 3 from J, leaving 11 bases between them. In nucleotides, the CDR3 is TGTGCCAGCCGGGACACCAACAATCAGCCCCAGCATTTT. It codes for CASRDTNNQPQHF.

The rearrangement joins TRBV28 to TRBJ2-2, with 10 bases identical to TRBD2. The J segment lost 4 bases and the V segment lost 2 bases, leaving 4 bases of the junction unmatched. The CDR3 totals 16 residues. Looked up from germline, CDR1 is MDHEN and CDR2 is SYDVKM. CDR3: CASSLPSGRGTGELFF. The CDR3 DNA sequence: TGTGCCAGCAGTTTACCGAGCGGGAGGGGCACCGGGGAGCTGTTTTTT.

This rearrangement joins TRBV27 to TRBJ1-4, with 7 bases lining up with TRBD1. The germline V gene has CDR1 MNHEY and CDR2 SMNVEV (reference sequence). The CDR3 consists of 15 residues. The ends lost 6 bases at V and 5 bases at J; junction bases unmatched: 9. The CDR3 region is CASSENRGRNEKLFF. CDR3 nucleotide sequence: TGTGCCAGCAGCGAGAACAGGGGCAGGAATGAAAAACTGTTTTTT.

The V gene is TRBV7-3, the J gene TRBJ1-2; D possibly corresponds to TRBD1 (5 bases). This CDR3 contains 16 residues. V was shortened by 5 bases and J by 7 bases, with 23 bases between the two germline ends. The germline V gene has CDR1 SGHTA and CDR2 FQGTGA. The CDR3 sequence: CASSPNAPGPAGGYTF. DNA for the CDR3: TGTGCCAGCAGCCCCAACGCACCAGGGCCCGCCGGTGGCTACACCTTC.

The V gene is TRBV7-3, the J gene TRBJ2-3; TRBD1 might be the D (5 bases). There are 14 residues in the CDR3. CDR1 is SGHTA and CDR2 is FQGTGA in the germline V gene. Trimming removed 0 bases at V and 4 bases at J, with 8 bases between. This chain's CDR3 is CASSLTGPADTQYF. CDR3 sequence (DNA): TGTGCCAGCAGCTTAACGGGGCCCGCAGATACGCAGTATTTT.

The chain joins TRBV6-5 to TRBJ2-1; possible D gene TRBD2, 5 bases. V was shortened by 6 bases and J by 6 bases, with 12 bases between the two germline ends. The germline V gene encodes CDR1 MNHEY and CDR2 SVGAGI. This CDR3 region has 13 residues. CDR3 in amino acids: CASSRPGGNEQFF. CDR3 in DNA: TGTGCCAGCAGCCGGCCTGGAGGCAATGAGCAGTTCTTC.

The chain carries TRBV3-1 (or the pseudogene TRBV3-2) and TRBJ2-3, with TRBD2 matching over 7 bases. CDR1 and CDR2 from the germline V gene are LGHDT and YNNKEL (reference sequence). This CDR3 spans 20 amino acids. Trimming cost V 1 base and J 0 bases; bases outside gene matches: 16. CDR3 sequence: CASSQVVLADTPISTDTQYF. DNA for the CDR3: TGTGCCAGCAGCCAAGTTGTCCTAGCGGACACGCCAATTAGCACAGATACGCAGTATTTT.